Presented here are 26 T cell receptor beta chains from one specimen sequenced in a study of cytomegalovirus exposure and HLA in healthy donors. PCR employed 60 Vbeta and 13 Jbeta primers. The repertoire was sequenced with immunoSEQ multiplex PCR; TCRdb's copy has only in-frame clones and lacks some. The table has 100,000 to 120,000 clones, less than 85% seen once. Sequenced: PBMCs. All receptors come from a young man in good health and CMV-seropositive.

The V gene is TRBV18, the J gene TRBJ2-5, with 13 positions matching TRBD2. Per the germline V gene, CDR1 is KGHSH and CDR2 is LQKENI. CDR3 length: 16 residues. Trimming at V came to 3 bases and at J to 7 bases, leaving 8 bases not matched to a gene. The CDR3 loop reads CASSPETSGGSPTQYF. CDR3 sequence (DNA): TGTGCCAGCTCACCGGAGACTAGCGGGGGGTCACCGACCCAGTACTTC. The variable domain in full, completed from reference TRBV18 and TRBJ2-5, reads NAGVMQNPRHLVRRRGQEARLRCSPMKGHSHVYWYRQLPEEGLKFMVYLQKENIIDESGMPKERFSAEFPKEGPSILRIQQVVRGDSAAYFCASSPETSGGSPTQYFGPGTRLLVL.

This clone was found once. At one boundary the junction diverges from the germline segment, which might be a read error. DNA of the CDR3: TGTGCCAGCTCACCACCCGGACATCAGGGGGAGCAGTATTTC. It is translated as CASSPPGHQGEQYF. The V call is TRBV18, the J call TRBJ2-7; 7 nucleotides agree with TRBD1. Germline V gives CDR1 KGHSH, CDR2 LQKENI. This CDR3 spans 14 amino acids.

The chain is built from TRBV14 and TRBJ2-2, with 8 bases lining up with TRBD1. The CDR3 covers 14 residues. V trimming: 2 bases; J trimming: 6 bases; junction bases outside the gene matches: 2. The germline CDR1 and CDR2 sequences are SGHDN and FVKESK. For the CDR3, the DNA is TGTGCCAGCAGCCAATGGACAGGGTCCGGGGAGCTGTTTTTT. The encoded protein is CASSQWTGSGELFF.

The chain carries TRBV11-3 and TRBJ2-3, with 7 bases matching TRBD1. V gave up 4 bases and J gave up 3 bases; unmatched junction bases: 7. The CDR3 has 15 amino acids. The germline gives CDR1 SGHNT, CDR2 YENEEA. The CDR3 reads CASSSRGTWTDTQYF. CDR3 nucleotide sequence: TGTGCCAGCAGCTCCAGGGGGACATGGACAGATACGCAGTATTTT.

This clone has a handful of counts. V gene TRBV28 combines with J gene TRBJ2-3, with TRBD2 matching 7 bases. The V and J ends lost 1 base and 8 bases, in that order; junction bases with no gene match: 9. CDR1 and CDR2 (germline): MDHEN, SYDVKM. The CDR3 length is 15 residues. The CDR3 bases are TGTGCCAGCAGTTTATATTCCCCGGGGGGAGCTACGCAGTATTTT. Its translation: CASSLYSPGGATQYF.

This chain links TRBV28 with TRBJ2-7; D is perhaps TRBD2 (6 bases). The CDR3 length is 12 residues. The V and J ends lost 6 bases and 2 bases respectively, with 8 bases between them. CDR1 and CDR2 (germline): MDHEN, SYDVKM. CDR3 protein: CASSGGTYEQYF. The DNA for the CDR3 is TGTGCCAGCAGCGGGGGAACCTACGAGCAGTACTTC. Full variable domain (missing parts from reference TRBV28 and TRBJ2-7): DVKVTQSSRYLVKRTGEKVFLECVQDMDHENMFWYRQDPGLGLRLIYFSYDVKMKEKGDIPEGYSVSREKKERFSLILESASTNQTSMYLCASSGGTYEQYFGPGTRLTVT.

The chain uses TRBV27 and TRBJ2-7; a weak D match, TRBD2 (7 bases). Germline CDR1 MNHEY, CDR2 SMNVEV (reference sequence). Between the trimmed V and J ends, which lost 3 bases and 6 bases, there was a span of 12 bases. The CDR3 extends over 13 amino acids. The CDR3 sequence: CASSFRGGAEQYF. CDR3 sequence (DNA): TGTGCCAGCAGTTTCAGAGGGGGGGCCGAGCAGTACTTC.

The CDR3, as DNA: TGTGCCTGGAGTAGTTCAGACTCCTACAATGAGCAGTTCTTC. Protein: CAWSSSDSYNEQFF. The chain combines TRBV30 with TRBJ2-1; unclear D gene. The length of the CDR3 is 14 residues. Germline V gene lookup returns CDR1 GTSNPN and CDR2 SVGIG (reference sequence). V was shortened by 2 bases and J by 0 bases, with 8 bases between the two germline ends.

The count of this clone is one. V usage is TRBV4-3 and J usage is TRBJ1-1; 7 nucleotides match TRBD1. The V and J ends lost 1 base and 4 bases, in that order; junction bases with no gene match: 9. The CDR3 covers 16 residues. CDR1 is LGHNA, CDR2 YSLEER, per germline. CDR3 sequence: CASSQGGRGFVTEAFF. The CDR3 nucleotides read TGCGCCAGCAGCCAAGGGGGCAGGGGGTTTGTCACTGAAGCTTTCTTT.

V is TRBV27 and J is TRBJ2-7; weak D call: TRBD2 (5 bases). Germline V gives CDR1 MNHEY, CDR2 SMNVEV (reference sequence). The CDR3 runs 16 residues. The V and J ends lost 2 bases and 6 bases respectively, with 20 bases between them. The CDR3 is CASSLTPGSFVLEQYF. The CDR3 DNA sequence: TGTGCCAGCAGTTTAACTCCGGGATCCTTCGTACTCGAGCAGTACTTC.

The rearrangement uses TRBV6-5 and TRBJ1-1; a weak D match, TRBD1 (6 bases). There are 14 residues in the CDR3. CDR1 and CDR2 from the germline V gene are MNHEY and SVGAGI. V lost 10 bases and J lost 1, with 16 bases in between. Here the CDR3 reads CAIREGGWNTEAFF. In DNA, the CDR3 is TGTGCCATACGGGAGGGGGGATGGAACACTGAAGCTTTCTTT.

The chain joins TRBV9 to TRBJ2-7, with a tentative D call TRBD1 (5 bases). This CDR3 is 16 amino acids long. Germline-derived CDR1 and CDR2 are SGDLS and YYNGEE. V was clipped by 4 bases and J by 3 bases, with 20 bases between them. The CDR3 bases are TGTGCCAGCAGCCCAATAGACAGCCTGGTCGGCTACGAGCAGTACTTC. Translating it yields CASSPIDSLVGYEQYF. Looking up the rest from reference TRBV9 and TRBJ2-7 gives the full variable domain: DSGVTQTPKHLITATGQRVTLRCSPRSGDLSVYWYQQSLDQGLQFLIQYYNGEERAKGNILERFSAQQFPDLHSELNLSSLELGDSALYFCASSPIDSLVGYEQYFGPGTRLTVT.

The CDR3 nucleotides read TGTGCCAGCAGCACCCGGGAAGCCCCAACCCCGAACACTGAAGCTTTCTTT. It yields the protein CASSTREAPTPNTEAFF. The chain is built from TRBV9 and TRBJ1-1; D remains unclear. Germline-derived CDR1 and CDR2 are SGDLS and YYNGEE. V lost 4 bases and J lost 1, with 20 bases in between. The CDR3 extends over 17 amino acids.

This clone was counted a single time. This chain connects TRBV9 to TRBJ2-7, with unresolved D. V lost 10 bases to trimming and J lost 3 bases, with 14 bases between them. Germline CDR1 and CDR2: SGDLS and YYNGEE. The CDR3 is made up of 12 amino acids. The CDR3 coding sequence is TGTGCCCGGTCCCCTGGGCACTACGAGCAGTACTTC. It encodes CARSPGHYEQYF.

This clone has just one count. The CDR3 here is CASRTPQGEASYEQYF. CDR3 DNA sequence: TGTGCCAGCCGGACACCGCAGGGTGAAGCCTCCTACGAGCAGTACTTC. The chain is built from TRBV2 and TRBJ2-7; TRBD1 might be the D (5 bases). CDR3 size: 16 residues. CDR1 is SNHLY, CDR2 FYNNEI, per germline. The V end was cut by 8 bases, the J end by 0 bases, with 20 bases between.

The chain is built from TRBV25-1 and TRBJ1-6; TRBD1 agrees at 8 bases. The CDR3 is 14 amino acids. V dropped 6 bases and J dropped 5; count of bases not matched to a gene: 3. Germline V gene data show CDR1 as MGHDK and CDR2 as SYGVNS. The CDR3 is CASSRTGNNSPLHF. In DNA form, the CDR3 reads TGTGCCAGCAGCAGGACAGGGAATAATTCACCCCTCCACTTT.

The chain uses TRBV10-3 and TRBJ1-1; maybe TRBD1 (5 bases). The V and J ends lost 7 bases and 4 bases respectively, with 16 bases between them. The germline CDR1 and CDR2 sequences are ENHRY and SYGVKD. The CDR3 consists of 14 residues. The CDR3 DNA reads TGTGCCATCACGGACCCAGGGCAGGCCACTGAAGCTTTCTTT. Encoded protein: CAITDPGQATEAFF.

V is TRBV19 and J is TRBJ1-5; 7 bases are a match to TRBD1. J lost 7 bases, V lost 5 bases, and 5 bases had no gene match. The CDR3 has 13 amino acids. Germline values: CDR1 LNHDA, CDR2 SQIVND (reference sequence). CDR3 protein: CASSSQGRQPQHF. Here the CDR3 DNA reads TGTGCCAGTAGTTCACAGGGGAGACAGCCCCAGCATTTT. Full variable domain (remainder filled in from reference TRBV19 and TRBJ1-5): DGGITQSPKYLFRKEGQNVTLSCEQNLNHDAMYWYRQDPGQGLRLIYYSQIVNDFQKGDIAEGYSVSREKKESFPLTVTSAQKNPTAFYLCASSSQGRQPQHFGDGTRLSIL.

CDR3 nucleotides: TGTGCCAGCAGCCCCCCAGGGGGCAGGGGTGGCTATGGCTACACCTTC. This codes for CASSPPGGRGGYGYTF. This chain joins TRBV9 and TRBJ1-2, with 8 bases fitting TRBD1. This CDR3 has 16 amino acids. The germline V gene encodes CDR1 SGDLS and CDR2 YYNGEE. J gave up 4 bases and V 4 bases, and 12 bases lay outside the gene matches.

This clone has more than one count but fewer than ten. The V and J genes are TRBV5-1 and TRBJ2-1; TRBD2 matches 9 bases. CDR3 length equals 18 residues. CDR1 and CDR2 from the germline V gene are SGHRS and YFSETQ. The V segment lost 2 bases and the J segment 0 bases; nucleotides outside the gene matches: 9. DNA for the CDR3: TGCGCCAGCAGCTTCCCCCTGGCGGGGGGGAACTCCTACAATGAGCAGTTCTTC. It translates to CASSFPLAGGNSYNEQFF.

The chain uses TRBV5-8 and TRBJ1-1; D might be TRBD1 (5 bases). The germline V gene encodes CDR1 SGHTS and CDR2 YDEGEE. V gave up 3 bases and J gave up 0 bases, with 12 bases separating them. CDR3 size: 15 residues. CDR3 sequence (DNA): TGTGCCAGCAGCTGGGGGGGGGACCTGAACACTGAAGCTTTCTTT. It translates to CASSWGGDLNTEAFF. The whole variable domain, remainder taken from reference TRBV5-8 and TRBJ1-1, is EAGVTQSPTHLIKTRGQQATLRCSPISGHTSVYWYQQALGLGLQFLLWYDEGEERNRGNFPPRFSGRQFPNYSSELNVNALELEDSALYLCASSWGGDLNTEAFFGQGTRLTVV.

This chain joins TRBV27 and TRBJ2-4; 10 nucleotides line up with TRBD1. The V gene end was trimmed by 3 bases and the J gene end by 5 bases; junction bases not matched to a gene: 7. Per the germline V gene, CDR1 is MNHEY and CDR2 is SMNVEV (reference sequence). CDR3 length equals 16 residues. CDR3 DNA: TGTGCCAGCAGTTTCTGGACAGGGGGAAGAGAAAACATTCAGTACTTC. Protein product: CASSFWTGGRENIQYF.

V and J are TRBV7-2 and TRBJ2-5; a possible D gene is TRBD1 (6 bases). Germline lookup yields CDR1 SGHTA and CDR2 FQGNSA. With 5 bases removed from V and 5 bases from J, the gap between germline ends came to 12 bases. CDR3 size: 13 residues. CDR3 DNA sequence: TGTGCCAGCAGCCAAACAGGGTATGAGACCCAGTACTTC. It yields the protein CASSQTGYETQYF.

This chain links TRBV18 with TRBJ2-7, with TRBD1 matching 7 bases. V was pared by 2 bases and J by 2 bases, with 6 bases of the junction left unmatched. Germline CDR1 KGHSH, CDR2 LQKENI. The CDR3 consists of 15 residues. CDR3: CASSPNTGAPYEQYF. In nucleotides, the CDR3 is TGTGCCAGCTCACCAAACACAGGGGCCCCCTACGAGCAGTACTTC.

The chain joins TRBV2 to TRBJ2-1; 10 nucleotides agree with TRBD1. Unmatched junction bases numbered 5, after V lost 7 bases and J lost 2 bases. CDR1 is SNHLY and CDR2 is FYNNEI in the germline V gene. The CDR3 is made up of 15 amino acids. In nucleotides, the CDR3 is TGTGCCAGCATGATCGGGACAGGGGCCTACAATGAGCAGTTCTTC. Its protein product is CASMIGTGAYNEQFF.

The chain links TRBV19 to TRBJ1-1; 8 nucleotides line up with TRBD1. CDR1 and CDR2 (germline): LNHDA, SQIVND (reference sequence). This CDR3 is 14 amino acids long. Trimming at V came to 5 bases and at J to 1 base, leaving 3 bases not matched to a gene. This chain's CDR3 is CASSAQGANTEAFF. For the CDR3, the DNA is TGTGCCAGTAGTGCCCAGGGGGCGAACACTGAAGCTTTCTTT.